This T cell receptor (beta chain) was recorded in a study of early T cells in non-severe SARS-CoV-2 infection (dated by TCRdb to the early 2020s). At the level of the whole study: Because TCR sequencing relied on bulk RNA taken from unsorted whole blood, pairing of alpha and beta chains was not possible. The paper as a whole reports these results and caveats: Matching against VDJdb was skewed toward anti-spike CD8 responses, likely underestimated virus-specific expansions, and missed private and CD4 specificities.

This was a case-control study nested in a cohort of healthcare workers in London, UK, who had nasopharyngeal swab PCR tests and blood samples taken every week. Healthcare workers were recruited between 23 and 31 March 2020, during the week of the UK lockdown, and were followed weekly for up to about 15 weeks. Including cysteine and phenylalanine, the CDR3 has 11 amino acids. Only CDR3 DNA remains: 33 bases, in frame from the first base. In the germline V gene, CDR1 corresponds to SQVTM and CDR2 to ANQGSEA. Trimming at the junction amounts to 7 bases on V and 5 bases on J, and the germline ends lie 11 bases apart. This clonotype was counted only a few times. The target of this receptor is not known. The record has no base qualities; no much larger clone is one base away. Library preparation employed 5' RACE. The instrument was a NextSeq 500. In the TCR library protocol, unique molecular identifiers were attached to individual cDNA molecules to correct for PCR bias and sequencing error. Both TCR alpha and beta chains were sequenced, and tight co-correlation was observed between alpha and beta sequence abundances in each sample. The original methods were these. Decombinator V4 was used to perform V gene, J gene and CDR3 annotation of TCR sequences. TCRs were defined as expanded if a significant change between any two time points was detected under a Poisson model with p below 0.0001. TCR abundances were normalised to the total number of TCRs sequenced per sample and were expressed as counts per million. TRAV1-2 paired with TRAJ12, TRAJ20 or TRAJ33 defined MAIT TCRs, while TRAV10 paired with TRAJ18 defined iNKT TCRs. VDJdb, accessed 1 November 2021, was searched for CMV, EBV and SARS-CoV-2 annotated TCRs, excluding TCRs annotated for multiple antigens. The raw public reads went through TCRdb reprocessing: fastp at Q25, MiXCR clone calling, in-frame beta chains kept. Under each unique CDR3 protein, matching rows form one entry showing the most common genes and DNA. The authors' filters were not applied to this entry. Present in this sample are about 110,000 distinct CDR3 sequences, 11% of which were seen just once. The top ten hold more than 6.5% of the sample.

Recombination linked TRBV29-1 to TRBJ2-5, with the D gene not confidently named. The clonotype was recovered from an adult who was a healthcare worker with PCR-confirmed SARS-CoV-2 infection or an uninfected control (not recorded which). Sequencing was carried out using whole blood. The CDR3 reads CSGTRDETQYF. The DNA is TGCAGCGGTACGAGAGACGAGACCCAGTACTTC.